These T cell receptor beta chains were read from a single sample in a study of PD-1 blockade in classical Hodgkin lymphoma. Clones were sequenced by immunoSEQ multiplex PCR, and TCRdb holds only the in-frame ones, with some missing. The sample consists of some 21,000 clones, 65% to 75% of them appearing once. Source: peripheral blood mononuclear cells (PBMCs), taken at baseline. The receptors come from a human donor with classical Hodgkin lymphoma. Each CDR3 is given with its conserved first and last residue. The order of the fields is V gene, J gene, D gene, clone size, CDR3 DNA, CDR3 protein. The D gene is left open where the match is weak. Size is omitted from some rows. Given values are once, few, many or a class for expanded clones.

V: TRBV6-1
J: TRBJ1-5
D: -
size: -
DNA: TGTGCCAGCAGTGATTTCCTCCAGCCCCAGCATTTT
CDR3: CASSDFLQPQHF

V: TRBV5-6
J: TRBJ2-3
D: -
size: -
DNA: TGTGCCAGCAGCACACCGACAGCCCCACAATATACGCAGTATTTT
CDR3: CASSTPTAPQYTQYF

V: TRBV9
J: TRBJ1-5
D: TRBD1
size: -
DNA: TGTGCCAGCAGCGTAGGGACAGGGGGCGGTCAGCCCCAGCATTTT
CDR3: CASSVGTGGGQPQHF

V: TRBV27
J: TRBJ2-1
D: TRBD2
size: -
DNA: TGTGCCAGCAGTACGGGACTAGCGGGATACAATGAGCAGTTCTTC
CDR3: CASSTGLAGYNEQFF

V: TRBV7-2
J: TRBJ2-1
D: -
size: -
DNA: TGTGCCAGCAGCTTAGCGTTGGGGCCTAGTTATGAGCAGTTCTTC
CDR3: CASSLALGPSYEQFF

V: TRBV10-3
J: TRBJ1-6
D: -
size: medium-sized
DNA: TGTGCCATCAGTGAGTCGACTAGGGGACGGACCCATTCACCCCTCCACTTT
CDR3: CAISESTRGRTHSPLHF

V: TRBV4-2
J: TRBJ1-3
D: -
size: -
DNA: TGTGCCAGCGGGACTGACTCTGGAAACACCATATATTTT
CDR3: CASGTDSGNTIYF

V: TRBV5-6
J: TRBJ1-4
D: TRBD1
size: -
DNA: TGTGCCAGCAGGCCCGGGACAGGGGGGGAAAAACTGTTTTTT
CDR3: CASRPGTGGEKLFF

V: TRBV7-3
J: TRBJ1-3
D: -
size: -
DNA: TGTGCCAGCAGCCTCAGGATTTCGGACACCATATATTTT
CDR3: CASSLRISDTIYF

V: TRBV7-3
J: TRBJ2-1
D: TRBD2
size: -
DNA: TGTGCCAGCAGCTTAGGGACTATCTCGTATTCCTACAATGAGCAGTTCTTC
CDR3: CASSLGTISYSYNEQFF

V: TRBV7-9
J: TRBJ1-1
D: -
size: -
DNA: TGTGCCAGCAGCCCTACCGACGGGGGCCGGAACACTGAAGCTTTCTTT
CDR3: CASSPTDGGRNTEAFF

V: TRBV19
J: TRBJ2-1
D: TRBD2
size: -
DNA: TGTGCCAGTACTGAACTAGCGGGAGAGGACAATGAGCAGTTCTTC
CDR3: CASTELAGEDNEQFF

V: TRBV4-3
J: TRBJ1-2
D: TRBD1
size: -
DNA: TGCGCCAGCAGCCAAGTGGCAGGGGGCGTGACTAACTATGGCTACACCTTC
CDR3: CASSQVAGGVTNYGYTF

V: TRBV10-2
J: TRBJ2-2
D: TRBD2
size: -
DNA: TGCGCCAGCAGTGACCAGAGGGAGGGAACCGGGGAGCTGTTTTTT
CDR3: CASSDQREGTGELFF

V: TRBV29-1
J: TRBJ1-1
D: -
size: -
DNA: TGCAGCGTGACTATCTCGGTGAACACTGAAGCTTTCTTT
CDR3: CSVTISVNTEAFF

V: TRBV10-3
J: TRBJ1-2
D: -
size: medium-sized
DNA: TGTGCCATCAAGTCCAACAAGCCTGGCTACACCTTC
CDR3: CAIKSNKPGYTF

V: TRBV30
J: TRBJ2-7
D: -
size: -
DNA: TGTGCCTGGAGTGCCCCCGCCCACGAGCAGTACTTC
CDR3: CAWSAPAHEQYF

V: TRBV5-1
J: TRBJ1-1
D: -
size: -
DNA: TGCGCCAGCAGCTTGAAAGGCGAGGTAAGCACTGAAGCTTTCTTT
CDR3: CASSLKGEVSTEAFF

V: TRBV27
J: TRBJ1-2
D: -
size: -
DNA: TGTGCCAGCCGCCGGGAGGACTATGGCTACACCTTC
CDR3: CASRREDYGYTF

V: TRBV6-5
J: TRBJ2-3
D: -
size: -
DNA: TGTGCCAGCAGTTACCGAAACAGGGCCACAGATACGCAGTATTTT
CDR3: CASSYRNRATDTQYF

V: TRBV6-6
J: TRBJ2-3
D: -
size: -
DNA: TGTGCCAGCAGCATCAAAGACAGGAGCACAGATACGCAGTATTTT
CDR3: CASSIKDRSTDTQYF

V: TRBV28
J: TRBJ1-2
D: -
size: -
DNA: TGTGCCAGCAGTCAAATGAGCTATGGCTACACCTTC
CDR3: CASSQMSYGYTF

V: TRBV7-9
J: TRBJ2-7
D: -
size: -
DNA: TGTGCCAGCAGCCACCCCGGGACACCGTACGAGCAGTACTTC
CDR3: CASSHPGTPYEQYF

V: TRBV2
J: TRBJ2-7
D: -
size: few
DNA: TGTGCCAACATCGGACAGACCACCTACGAGCAGTACTTC
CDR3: CANIGQTTYEQYF

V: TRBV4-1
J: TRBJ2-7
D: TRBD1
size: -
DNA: TGCGCCAGCAGCCTCGTGGGACAGGGGCCCTACGAGCAGTACTTC
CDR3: CASSLVGQGPYEQYF

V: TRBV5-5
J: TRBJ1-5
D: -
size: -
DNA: TGTGCCAGCAGCTGGGACGCCCATCCTTATAGCAATCAGCCCCAGCATTTT
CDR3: CASSWDAHPYSNQPQHF

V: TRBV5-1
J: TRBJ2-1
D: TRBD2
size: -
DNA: TGCGCCAGCAGCTTGGGACTAGCTGGAAACAATGAGCAGTTCTTC
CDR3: CASSLGLAGNNEQFF

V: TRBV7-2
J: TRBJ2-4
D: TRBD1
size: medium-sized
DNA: TGTGCCAGCAGCTTAGCAGGGGGCGCGGGCAAAAACATTCAGTACTTC
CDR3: CASSLAGGAGKNIQYF

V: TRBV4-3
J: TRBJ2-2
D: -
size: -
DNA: TGCGCCAGCAGCCAAGACCCAAGTTTACAGGGAGGGAGAACCGGGGAGCTGTTTTTT
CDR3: CASSQDPSLQGGRTGELFF

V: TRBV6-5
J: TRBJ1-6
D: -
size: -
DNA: TGTGCCAGCAAAACCGCAGGCGATAATTCACCCCTCCACTTT
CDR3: CASKTAGDNSPLHF

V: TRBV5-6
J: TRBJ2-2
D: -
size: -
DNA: TGTGCCAGCAGCTTGGTAGGTCAGGAAAGCACCGGGGAGCTGTTTTTT
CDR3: CASSLVGQESTGELFF

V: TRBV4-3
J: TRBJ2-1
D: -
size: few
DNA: TGCGCCAGCAGCCAAGATCCGGGGGTTCAGAGCGGGTTCTACAATGAGCAGTTCTTC
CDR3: CASSQDPGVQSGFYNEQFF

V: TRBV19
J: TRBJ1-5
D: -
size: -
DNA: TGTGCCAGTAGTATAACGAGGGGTTATAGCAATCAGCCCCAGCATTTT
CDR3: CASSITRGYSNQPQHF

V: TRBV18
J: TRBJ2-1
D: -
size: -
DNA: TGTGCCAGCTCATCGACAGTGTACAATGAGCAGTTCTTC
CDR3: CASSSTVYNEQFF

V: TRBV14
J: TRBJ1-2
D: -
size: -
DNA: TGTGCCAGCAGCCAACGGTTCCGCACCTCGACTAACGCTAACTATGGCTACACCTTC
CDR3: CASSQRFRTSTNANYGYTF